The next 18 T cell receptor beta chains were all read from a single sample in a study of CD8+ T cells in alopecia areata. Sequencing templates came from extracted RNA that was reverse transcribed into cDNA. Only in-frame clones appear in the TCRdb table, and some are missing; sequencing was by immunoSEQ multiplex PCR. The sample holds roughly 150,000 clones, 50% to 65% seen once. The material sequenced was CD8+ T cells sorted from blood, taken at week 0. These receptor sequences come from a human donor with alopecia areata.

The chain joins TRBV29-1 to TRBJ2-7; D may correspond to TRBD1 or TRBD2 (7 bases each). Looked up from germline, CDR1 is SQVTM and CDR2 is ANQGSEA. Trimming took off 3 bases at V and 4 bases at J, with 13 bases between the two ends. The CDR3 has 13 amino acids. CDR3 nucleotide sequence: TGCAGCGTTGAGCCCCAGGGGGGGTACGAGCAGTACTTC. Translated: CSVEPQGGYEQYF.

The chain recombines TRBV30 with TRBJ1-1; D is perhaps TRBD1 (5 bases). From germline, CDR1 is GTSNPN and CDR2 SVGIG (reference sequence). The CDR3 covers 12 residues. V was pared by 1 base and J by 7 bases, with 10 bases between. The CDR3 loop is CAWSGGLGEAFF. The CDR3 DNA reads as TGTGCCTGGAGTGGGGGGTTGGGTGAAGCTTTCTTT. Filled out from reference TRBV30 and TRBJ1-1, the complete variable domain reads SQTIHQWPATLVQPVGSPLSLECTVEGTSNPNLYWYRQAAGRGLQLLFYSVGIGQISSEVPQNLSASRPQDRQFILSSKKLLLSDSGFYLCAWSGGLGEAFFGQGTRLTVV.

This clone appeared a few times. The chain combines TRBV29-1 with TRBJ1-2; D is unclear. V gave up 6 bases and J gave up 0 bases, with 11 bases separating them. The CDR3 has 13 amino acids. Germline V gene data show CDR1 as SQVTM and CDR2 as ANQGSEA. The CDR3 loop reads CSVQSSTNYGYTF. CDR3 DNA: TGCAGCGTGCAAAGCTCCACTAACTATGGCTACACCTTC.

The chain is built from TRBV7-8 and TRBJ2-1; D tentatively fits TRBD1 or TRBD2 (5 bases each). Trimming cost V 1 base and J 3 bases, with 10 bases left between them. The germline gives CDR1 SGHVS, CDR2 FQNEAQ. This CDR3 region has 15 residues. CDR3 region: CASSLESGLYNEQFF. The DNA for the CDR3 is TGTGCCAGCAGCTTAGAGTCGGGGCTCTACAATGAGCAGTTCTTC.

The chain is built from TRBV30 and TRBJ2-7, with 9 bases identical to TRBD1. J gave up 1 base and V 2 bases, and 3 bases lay outside the gene matches. Germline CDR1 is GTSNPN and CDR2 is SVGIG (reference sequence). CDR3 size: 14 residues. CDR3 bases: TGTGCCTGGAGTACCGGGACAGGGTCCTACGAGCAGTACTTC. It translates to CAWSTGTGSYEQYF.

The sample holds a few counts of this clone. This chain connects TRBV6-5 to TRBJ2-1, with no clear D. In germline, CDR1 is MNHEY, CDR2 SVGAGI. V shed 5 bases and J shed 14 bases, with 13 bases lying between them. The CDR3 is 11 residues long. The CDR3 nucleotides read TGTGCCAGCAGTGTGGGGAATGGGGAGTTCTTC. Amino acid sequence: CASSVGNGEFF.

V and J are TRBV7-9 and TRBJ2-7; D gene unclear. CDR3 size: 14 residues. With 5 bases removed from V and 1 base from J, the gap between germline ends came to 12 bases. Looked up from germline, CDR1 is SEHNR and CDR2 is FQNEAQ (reference sequence). The CDR3 coding sequence is TGTGCCAGCAGCCCCCAACAGCGTTCCTACGAGCAGTACTTC. Amino acid sequence: CASSPQQRSYEQYF.

The CDR3 coding sequence is TGTGCCAGCAGCTTAGACATCTACAATGAGCAGTTCTTC. It codes for CASSLDIYNEQFF. The V gene is TRBV7-3, the J gene TRBJ2-1; D ambiguous. Germline V gives CDR1 SGHTA, CDR2 FQGTGA. CDR3 size: 13 residues. V was shortened by 2 bases and J by 3 bases, with 5 bases between the two germline ends.

The J gene is TRBJ2-1, the V gene TRBV7-9, with D tentatively TRBD2 (5 bases). V was clipped by 1 base and J by 6 bases, with 10 bases between them. CDR3 length equals 14 residues. The germline CDR1 and CDR2 sequences are SEHNR and FQNEAQ (reference sequence). The CDR3 region has the DNA TGTGCCAGCAGCTTAGGCAATGCGGGCAATGAGCAGTTCTTC. Amino acid sequence: CASSLGNAGNEQFF.

V usage is TRBV30 and J usage is TRBJ2-1; 9 bases agree with TRBD1. Germline V gene data show CDR1 as GTSNPN and CDR2 as SVGIG (reference sequence). With 6 bases clipped from V and 8 bases from J, the junction kept 8 bases outside the gene matches. The CDR3 has 13 amino acids. The CDR3 reads CACHGQGNDEQFF. The CDR3 DNA reads as TGTGCCTGCCATGGACAGGGGAACGATGAGCAGTTCTTC.

The chain uses TRBV6-1 and TRBJ2-5, with D unclear. The CDR3 is made up of 13 amino acids. Germline CDR1 MNHNS, CDR2 SASEGT. Trimming took off 1 base at V and 1 base at J, with 4 bases between the two ends. Here the CDR3 reads CASSEVFQETQYF. The CDR3 DNA is TGTGCCAGCAGTGAAGTCTTCCAAGAGACCCAGTACTTC.

This clone has just a few counts. The V call is TRBV13, the J call TRBJ2-1; D possibly corresponds to TRBD2 (6 bases). CDR3 length: 11 residues. Germline loops: CDR1 PRHDT, CDR2 FYEKMQ (reference sequence). The V end lost 6 bases, the J end lost 10 bases, and 10 bases lay between the germline ends. The DNA for the CDR3 is TGTGCCAGCAGGATTCGGGGGGAGCAGTTCTTC. Translated, it gives CASRIRGEQFF.

The chain carries TRBV27 and TRBJ2-2; D is perhaps TRBD1 (6 bases). V was clipped by 5 bases and J by 7 bases, with 14 bases between them. CDR3 length equals 14 residues. Germline CDR1 MNHEY, CDR2 SMNVEV (reference sequence). Written as DNA, the CDR3 is TGTGCCAGCAGTCGACAGGTCGGGGACGGGGAGCTGTTTTTT. Its translation is CASSRQVGDGELFF.

The rearrangement uses TRBV15 and TRBJ2-3, with D unresolved. Germline V gene data show CDR1 as LNHNV and CDR2 as YYDKDF (reference sequence). Trimming left V 0 bases short and J 2 bases short, with 12 bases between. The CDR3 is 16 amino acids. This CDR3 reads CATSRDQRQVTDTQYF. CDR3 nucleotide sequence: TGTGCCACCAGCAGAGATCAACGGCAGGTCACAGATACGCAGTATTTT.

This chain links TRBV7-2 with TRBJ2-7; D is uncertain. The CDR3 extends over 14 amino acids. From germline, CDR1 is SGHTA and CDR2 FQGNSA. V was trimmed by 4 bases and J by 0 bases, leaving 10 bases between them. CDR3 sequence: CASSSRPHSYEQYF. DNA for the CDR3: TGTGCCAGCAGCTCCAGACCGCACTCCTACGAGCAGTACTTC.

V and J are TRBV7-2 and TRBJ1-6; D perhaps matches TRBD1 (5 bases). The V and J ends lost 5 bases and 12 bases respectively, with 20 bases between them. The CDR3 totals 15 residues. CDR1 SGHTA and CDR2 FQGNSA come from the germline V gene. CDR3 in amino acids: CASSIGTEARGPLHF. The CDR3, as DNA: TGTGCCAGCAGCATTGGGACGGAGGCAAGAGGACCCCTCCACTTT.

The chain is built from TRBV10-3 and TRBJ2-4, with D perhaps TRBD2 (7 bases). The CDR3 sequence is 15 residues long. Germline V gives CDR1 ENHRY, CDR2 SYGVKD. Trimming removed 6 bases at V and 9 bases at J, with 21 bases between. The chain's CDR3 is CAISRGGGADGIQYF. The CDR3 region has the DNA TGTGCCATCAGCCGTGGCGGGGGCGCCGACGGCATTCAGTACTTC.

The gene calls are TRBV2 and TRBJ1-6; 10 bases are shared with TRBD1. Germline CDR1 is SNHLY and CDR2 is FYNNEI. The junction had 4 bases not matched to a gene; V was cut back by 5 bases and J by 6 bases. There are 15 residues in the CDR3. The CDR3 DNA sequence: TGTGCCAGCAGTCCCGGGACAGGGGCTAATTCACCCCTCCACTTT. Its protein product is CASSPGTGANSPLHF.